This T cell receptor beta chain was identified during a study of T cell responses to AZD1222 COVID-19 vaccine (dated by TCRdb to the early 2020s). About the investigation overall: A total of about 230 trial participants underwent TCR sequencing, of whom some 210 received two doses of AZD1222 and about 26 received two doses of the MenACWY control vaccine. Trial participants were enrolled by age into subgroups of 18-55, 56-69 and 70-plus years, and around 150, 29 and 61 TCR-sequenced participants, respectively, were included in these subgroups. On the study overall, not on this receptor specifically: After two AZD1222 doses, spike-specific TCR breadth and depth were significantly higher than at day 0 and than in MenACWY recipients. Nearly half of unique spike-specific TCRs reportedly recognized epitopes outside regions mutated in the B.1.351 and B.1.1.7 variants. Conclusions about previously exposed vaccinees are limited, since just six AZD1222 recipients were seropositive for SARS-CoV-2 at baseline. No day 14 peak-response samples were available, so repertoires were characterized only after the peak T cell response. CD4 TCRs associated with the vaccine covered the entire spike protein, and the dominant responses were in regions 160-218 and 743-854. The 56-69-year group was small, and its depth increase did not reach significance, likely because of low power. Participants were mostly white British and included more females than males, and it was suggested by the authors that clonal diversity may have been underestimated.

The CDR3 regions of human TCRbeta chains were subjected to immunosequencing. Concerning the study's data processing: TCRs in the repertoires were matched against a reference library of SARS-CoV-2-specific TCRs that had been generated with the MIRA antigen-specificity platform. Breadth meant the fraction of unique TCRs that were SARS-CoV-2-associated, whereas depth meant the fraction of total T cells that were SARS-CoV-2-associated. Using the MIRA data, each spike-specific TCR was mapped to the spike region that the TCR reacts to and placed in a CD4 or CD8 class. Log10-transformed breadth and depth values were compared by one-way ANOVA with Sidak's multiple comparisons tests. The clones in this table, taken by TCRdb from immuneACCESS, are in-frame only. Not every clone is retained; where verified, under half of the shortfall comes from an unresolved V gene, and the cause of the rest is unknown. V, J and clone size were drawn from that table, and D and trimming were deduced from the DNA. The sample profile shows 90,000 to 100,000 clones; 70% to 90% of them were found once. Clones ranked in the top ten supply around 10% of the sample.

Explained via the paper, the time point label denotes: about 28 days (+/-7) after the second vaccine dose. AZD1222 recipients given second doses at about 4 weeks or at about 12 weeks were pooled, since spike-specific TCR depth and breadth were not found to differ between the two schedules. Vaccinee samples were obtained from the UK trials COV001 and COV002, which included a single-blind randomized controlled phase 2/3 trial of AZD1222 (ChAdOx1 nCoV-19) in healthy adults. For TCRbeta chain sequencing, PBMC samples from trial participants were taken at day 0 and at day 28 after the second dose. Worth noting for this clone: What this receptor recognizes is not known. No base-level quality is on record; no much larger clone is a single base apart.

CDR1 and CDR2 are drawn from the germline V gene: KGHDR, SFDVKD. The CDR3 sequence holds 17 residues, the cysteine and phenylalanine included. Only the CDR3 DNA is retained, 51 bases long and in frame from the first base. V was cut back by 4 bases and J by 0 bases, leaving a gap of 15 bases between them. The sequences come from peripheral blood, collected 28 days after the second AZD1222 dose. The origin of this receptor is an adult who received the AZD1222 COVID-19 vaccine. Recombination linked TRBV24-1 to TRBJ2-1; TRBD2 is possibly the D segment (6 matching bases). DNA sequence: TGTGCCACCAGTGACCCGAGGCGGGGCAGCTCCTACAATGAGCAGTTCTTC. The translation is CATSDPRRGSSYNEQFF.